Described below is a single TCR beta chain sequence and its context. Its antigen is as yet unknown. This entry is derived from a study of glioma-infiltrating T cells after dendritic cell vaccination. Study-wide results and limits: Few patients contributed both blood and tumor specimens.

The table came from immunoSEQ multiplex PCR; TCRdb's copy has only in-frame clones and leaves some out. The sample consists of about 92,000 clones, over 75% of them appearing once. The CDR3 consists of 13 residues. V dropped 3 bases and J dropped 5; count of bases not matched to a gene: 5. Germline V gene data show CDR1 as SGDLS and CDR2 as YYNGEE. This receptor was taken from a human donor with glioblastoma. J is TRBJ2-7 and V is TRBV9; 7 positions agree with TRBD1. The specimen comprised blood, sampled before dendritic cell vaccination. In DNA, the CDR3 is TGTGCCAGCAGCGGGACAGGTGACAACGAGCAGTACTTC. It specifies CASSGTGDNEQYF.